Sequencing of this TCR beta chain was carried out in a study of naive and memory T cell subsets. Amplification of ligated cDNA took four PCR rounds with SP2 and nested alpha and beta constant primers. One entry per CDR3 protein, called by TCRdb with MiXCR from the 5' RACE reads. The data contain about 56,000 distinct CDR3 sequences, over 6% of them seen just once; the ten biggest clones take up about 8.9%. The library had UMIs added by 3' ligation of an oligonucleotide to TCR cDNA. The sequence was obtained from a female donor in good health.

The CDR3 DNA follows: TGCAGCGTTTGTTTCCAGGGGGCGAGTCAGCCCCAGCATTTT. Translation: CSVCFQGASQPQHF. The genes are TRBV29-1 and TRBJ1-5; 8 nucleotides match TRBD1. V dropped 5 bases and J dropped 6; count of bases not matched to a gene: 9. CDR1 is SQVTM and CDR2 is ANQGSEA in the germline V gene. CDR3 length: 14 amino acids.